The next 30 T cell receptor beta chains were all read from a single sample in a study of cytomegalovirus exposure and HLA in healthy donors listed by TCRdb under 2017. Library creation used the immunoSEQ multiplex PCR assay. The multiplex PCR relied on a mix of 60 forward primers for TCR Vbeta segments and 13 reverse primers for TCR Jbeta segments. Imported from immuneACCESS, the table was reduced by TCRdb to in-frame sequences with V and J called. These copies leave out some clones; in studies compared against another copy, an unresolved V gene accounts for under half, and the cause of the remainder is not known. The sample table records approximately 53,000 clones; roughly 80% of these occur just once. Jointly, the top ten make up around 2.5% of the sample. Input material: PBMCs. All receptors derive from a woman aged 35 to 49 in good health and CMV-seropositive.

The chain couples TRBV18 to TRBJ2-5; weak D call: TRBD1 (6 bases). The CDR3 has 16 amino acids. Per germline, CDR1 KGHSH and CDR2 LQKENI. Trimming took 2 bases from V and 2 from J, leaving 15 bases between them. The CDR3: CASSPVMGAKQETQYF. In nucleotides, the CDR3 is TGTGCCAGCTCACCAGTGATGGGGGCGAAACAAGAGACCCAGTACTTC. Together with reference TRBV18 and TRBJ2-5, the CDR3 gives the full variable domain: NAGVMQNPRHLVRRRGQEARLRCSPMKGHSHVYWYRQLPEEGLKFMVYLQKENIIDESGMPKERFSAEFPKEGPSILRIQQVVRGDSAAYFCASSPVMGAKQETQYFGPGTRLLVL.

J is TRBJ1-1 and V is TRBV19; 8 bases fit TRBD1. The CDR3 loop spans 14 amino acids. Trimming removed 5 bases from V and 1 base from J; junction bases left unmatched: 3. In germline, CDR1 is LNHDA, CDR2 SQIVND (reference sequence). CDR3 sequence: CASSFGTGNTEAFF. DNA for the CDR3: TGTGCCAGTAGTTTTGGGACAGGGAACACTGAAGCTTTCTTT.

The chain is built from TRBV28 and TRBJ1-1, with TRBD1 identical over 8 bases. Germline loops: CDR1 MDHEN, CDR2 SYDVKM. The CDR3 sequence is 15 residues long. V shed 6 bases, J shed 2 bases, and the junction held 8 bases outside the gene matches. The CDR3 is CASRLTGVPNTEAFF. The DNA for the CDR3 is TGTGCCAGCAGGCTGACAGGGGTACCAAACACTGAAGCTTTCTTT.

The CDR3: CASGLDGTQHEKLFF. CDR3 coding DNA: TGTGCTAGTGGTTTGGACGGGACACAACATGAAAAACTGTTTTTT. V gene TRBV12-5 combines with J gene TRBJ1-4; the D gene is possibly TRBD1 (6 bases). The germline V gene has CDR1 LGHNT and CDR2 FRNRAP. V gave up 1 base and J gave up 6 bases, with 12 bases separating them. The CDR3 totals 15 residues.

The chain links TRBV6-6 to TRBJ2-7, with D maybe TRBD1 (6 bases). V was trimmed by 5 bases and J by 0 bases, leaving 14 bases between them. Germline CDR1 and CDR2: MNHNY and SVGAGI (reference sequence). The CDR3 contains 15 residues. CDR3 region: CASSGTDRVSYEQYF. CDR3 bases: TGTGCCAGCAGTGGAACGGACAGAGTCTCCTACGAGCAGTACTTC.

V is TRBV5-1 and J is TRBJ2-7; 10 bases match TRBD1. The germline V gene encodes CDR1 SGHRS and CDR2 YFSETQ. J gave up 7 bases and V 2 bases, and 9 bases lay outside the gene matches. This CDR3 is built from 15 residues. The CDR3 loop reads CASSFDGTGVGEQYF. The CDR3 nucleotides read TGCGCCAGCAGCTTTGACGGGACAGGGGTAGGGGAGCAGTACTTC.

The rearrangement joins TRBV25-1 to TRBJ2-7; possibly TRBD2 for D (6 bases). The germline V and J ends were trimmed by 5 bases and 0 bases, with 11 bases remaining between them. Germline V gene sequence: CDR1 MGHDK, CDR2 SYGVNS. This CDR3 has 14 amino acids. The CDR3, as DNA: TGTGCCAGCAGTAGGAGGGGCCTCTCCTACGAGCAGTACTTC. Its translation: CASSRRGLSYEQYF.

The rearrangement links TRBV28 to TRBJ1-6, with a tentative D call TRBD1 (6 bases). With 2 bases removed from V and 7 bases from J, the gap between germline ends came to 9 bases. The CDR3 sequence is 14 residues long. Germline V gene lookup returns CDR1 MDHEN and CDR2 SYDVKM. CDR3 sequence: CASSLQGPNSPLHF. DNA for the CDR3: TGTGCCAGCAGTTTACAGGGGCCAAATTCACCCCTCCACTTT.

The rearrangement joins TRBV11-2 to TRBJ1-1; a possible D gene is TRBD1 (5 bases). This CDR3 is 16 amino acids long. Trimming took 1 base from V and 0 from J, leaving 12 bases between them. In germline, CDR1 is SGHAT, CDR2 FQNNGV. CDR3 protein: CASSLVLGAVNTEAFF. CDR3 bases: TGTGCCAGCAGCTTAGTGCTAGGGGCAGTGAACACTGAAGCTTTCTTT.

The CDR3 sequence is CASSLAIAGGGDTQYF. The CDR3 DNA reads TGTGCCAGCAGCTTAGCGATAGCGGGGGGAGGGGATACGCAGTATTTT. The chain couples TRBV7-2 to TRBJ2-3, with 10 positions matching TRBD2. The CDR3 has 16 residues. With 0 bases clipped from V and 6 bases from J, the junction kept 6 bases outside the gene matches. Germline CDR1 SGHTA, CDR2 FQGNSA.

The chain is built from TRBV7-3 and TRBJ2-3; TRBD1 might be the D (6 bases). The CDR3 totals 13 residues. The V gene lost 3 bases and the J gene lost 4 bases, with 8 bases spanning the gap. Germline CDR1 reads SGHTA; CDR2 reads FQGTGA. CDR3 residues: CASSFTGSDTQYF. CDR3 nucleotide sequence: TGTGCCAGCAGCTTTACAGGGTCAGATACGCAGTATTTT. Full variable domain (missing parts from reference TRBV7-3 and TRBJ2-3): GAGVSQTPSNKVTEKGKYVELRCDPISGHTALYWYRQSLGQGPEFLIYFQGTGAADDSGLPNDRFFAVRPEGSVSTLKIQRTERGDSAVYLCASSFTGSDTQYFGPGTRLTVL.

V usage is TRBV7-2 and J usage is TRBJ1-1; D is unclear. This CDR3 is built from 11 residues. V lost 2 bases to trimming and J lost 5 bases, with 3 bases between them. Germline lookup yields CDR1 SGHTA and CDR2 FQGNSA. CDR3 DNA sequence: TGTGCCAGCAGCTTATCTACTGAAGCTTTCTTT. Its protein product is CASSLSTEAFF.

Details on this clone: At the DNA level, this CDR3 is encoded by other sequences in the same sample as well. The chain combines TRBV7-3 with TRBJ2-5; the match to TRBD2 covers 7 bases. With 3 bases clipped from V and 4 bases from J, the junction kept 2 bases outside the gene matches. Per the germline V gene, CDR1 is SGHTA and CDR2 is FQGTGA. This CDR3 is 13 amino acids long. In DNA form, the CDR3 reads TGTGCCAGCAGCTTCAGGGAGGGAGAGACCCAGTACTTC. Translation: CASSFREGETQYF.

V and J are TRBV5-8 and TRBJ2-2; no clear D. Trimming shortened V by 4 bases and J by 4 bases, and 17 bases separated the two germline ends. The germline V gene encodes CDR1 SGHTS and CDR2 YDEGEE. This CDR3 has 16 amino acids. The CDR3 is CASSRSPKPGTGELFF. The CDR3 nucleotides are TGTGCCAGCAGCCGCTCGCCTAAACCCGGCACCGGGGAGCTGTTTTTT.

The rearrangement uses TRBV28 and TRBJ1-2, with D perhaps TRBD1 (5 bases). This CDR3 has 15 residues. Trimming pared 5 bases from V and 4 bases from J, leaving 17 bases between. CDR1 is MDHEN and CDR2 is SYDVKM in the germline V gene. CDR3 nucleotides: TGTGCCAGCAGTCCGTCTCTAGGGGAAAGCTATGGCTACACCTTC. It specifies CASSPSLGESYGYTF.

This sequence joins TRBV19 and TRBJ2-7; D possibly corresponds to TRBD2 (7 bases). CDR3 size: 12 residues. Germline V gene lookup returns CDR1 LNHDA and CDR2 SQIVND (reference sequence). With 4 bases removed from V and 6 bases from J, the gap between germline ends came to 10 bases. The CDR3 region has the DNA TGTGCCAGTAGTACGGGGGGCGGCGAGCAGTACTTC. As protein: CASSTGGGEQYF. Variable domain in full (rest from reference TRBV19 and TRBJ2-7): DGGITQSPKYLFRKEGQNVTLSCEQNLNHDAMYWYRQDPGQGLRLIYYSQIVNDFQKGDIAEGYSVSREKKESFPLTVTSAQKNPTAFYLCASSTGGGEQYFGPGTRLTVT.

The V gene is TRBV7-2, the J gene TRBJ1-1; D remains ambiguous. Trimming took off 3 bases at V and 6 bases at J, with 11 bases between the two ends. The CDR3 is 13 residues long. Germline loops: CDR1 SGHTA, CDR2 FQGNSA. The chain's CDR3 is CASSLRGGPEAFF. CDR3 in DNA: TGTGCCAGCAGCTTGAGAGGAGGCCCTGAAGCTTTCTTT.

This clone appeared a few times. The rearrangement uses TRBV7-6 and TRBJ2-5; D may be TRBD1 (5 bases). The CDR3 has 14 residues. Between the trimmed V and J ends, which lost 4 bases and 4 bases, there was a span of 13 bases. CDR1 and CDR2 from the germline V gene are SGHVS and FNYEAQ. The CDR3 nucleotides are TGTGCCAGCAGCTCTACCGGACACGGAGAGACCCAGTACTTC. It specifies CASSSTGHGETQYF.

The chain links TRBV9 to TRBJ2-6, with TRBD1 as a possible D gene (5 bases). V gave up 0 bases and J gave up 0 bases, with 16 bases separating them. CDR1 SGDLS and CDR2 YYNGEE come from the germline V gene. The CDR3 spans 19 residues. The chain's CDR3 is CASSVASTELHSGANVLTF. CDR3 in DNA: TGTGCCAGCAGCGTAGCTTCGACAGAACTACACTCTGGGGCCAACGTCCTGACTTTC. The whole variable domain, filled in from reference TRBV9 and TRBJ2-6, reads DSGVTQTPKHLITATGQRVTLRCSPRSGDLSVYWYQQSLDQGLQFLIQYYNGEERAKGNILERFSAQQFPDLHSELNLSSLELGDSALYFCASSVASTELHSGANVLTFGAGSRLTVL.

The V gene is TRBV6-6, the J gene TRBJ2-2; 7 nucleotides agree with TRBD2. This CDR3 region has 16 residues. The germline V gene encodes CDR1 MNHNY and CDR2 SVGAGI (reference sequence). V trimming: 5 bases; J trimming: 7 bases; junction bases outside the gene matches: 13. The CDR3 here is CASSPPSGLAGGELFF. Here the CDR3 DNA reads TGTGCCAGCAGTCCCCCTAGCGGATTAGCGGGCGGGGAGCTGTTTTTT.

This clone was detected once. The genes are TRBV7-8 and TRBJ2-7, with 8 bases identical to TRBD1. Germline CDR1 reads SGHVS; CDR2 reads FQNEAQ. The CDR3 extends over 13 amino acids. Germline trimming cut 1 base from V and 6 bases from J; bases unmatched to any gene: 2. The DNA for the CDR3 is TGTGCCAGCAGCTTAGGAACAGGGGGCGAGCAGTACTTC. It yields the protein CASSLGTGGEQYF.

V and J are TRBV6-1 and TRBJ2-7, with D uncertain. CDR3 length: 13 residues. Trimming removed 8 bases at V and 0 bases at J, with 11 bases between. Germline loops: CDR1 MNHNS, CDR2 SASEGT. CDR3 sequence: CASQEHSSYEQYF. The CDR3 nucleotides are TGTGCCAGCCAAGAACACAGCTCCTACGAGCAGTACTTC.

This rearrangement joins TRBV5-1 to TRBJ2-3, with D tentatively TRBD2 (6 bases). Germline CDR1 and CDR2: SGHRS and YFSETQ. This CDR3 is 17 amino acids long. V was pared by 3 bases and J by 2 bases, with 19 bases between. The CDR3 spells CASSSRSGFPSTDTQYF. In DNA, the CDR3 is TGCGCCAGCAGCTCCCGCAGCGGGTTCCCCTCCACAGATACGCAGTATTTT. The complete variable domain, with remaining parts taken from reference TRBV5-1 and TRBJ2-3, reads KAGVTQTPRYLIKTRGQQVTLSCSPISGHRSVSWYQQTPGQGLQFLFEYFSETQRNKGNFPGRFSGRQFSNSRSEMNVSTLELGDSALYLCASSSRSGFPSTDTQYFGPGTRLTVL.

The rearrangement joins TRBV2 to TRBJ1-6, with 9 bases aligning to TRBD1. The CDR3 consists of 17 residues. Germline V gene lookup returns CDR1 SNHLY and CDR2 FYNNEI. Losses at the gene ends were 5 bases for V and 1 base for J; bases not matched to a gene: 6. Written as DNA, the CDR3 is TGTGCCAGCAGTCCTCGACAGGGGGGATCCTATAATTCACCCCTCCACTTT. Protein: CASSPRQGGSYNSPLHF.

The chain recombines TRBV7-2 with TRBJ2-2, with a tentative D call TRBD2 (5 bases). V was pared by 7 bases and J by 0 bases, with 12 bases between. In germline, CDR1 is SGHTA, CDR2 FQGNSA. This CDR3 is 15 amino acids long. CDR3 sequence reads: CASTTERTNTGELFF. CDR3 DNA sequence: TGTGCCAGCACCACGGAGCGGACGAACACCGGGGAGCTGTTTTTT.

In this sample, this clone turned up a few times. V is TRBV28 and J is TRBJ1-5, with 11 bases aligning to TRBD1. CDR1 and CDR2 from the germline V gene are MDHEN and SYDVKM. This CDR3 has 16 residues. The V and J ends lost 3 bases and 3 bases, in that order; junction bases with no gene match: 4. In DNA, the CDR3 is TGTGCCAGCAGTTTCGGGACAGGGGGGCTCAATCAGCCCCAGCATTTT. This codes for CASSFGTGGLNQPQHF.

The chain is built from TRBV4-1 and TRBJ1-1, with D perhaps TRBD1 (5 bases). The germline V gene encodes CDR1 MGHRA and CDR2 YSYEKL. Trimming left V 2 bases short and J 1 base short, with 8 bases between. The CDR3 spans 14 residues. CDR3 loop: CASSQLTENTEAFF. The CDR3 DNA reads TGCGCCAGCAGCCAACTGACAGAGAACACTGAAGCTTTCTTT.

The CDR3 sequence: CASSPPDSRREKLFF. Written as DNA, the CDR3 is TGTGCCAGCTCACCTCCGGACAGCCGGAGGGAAAAACTGTTTTTT. The rearrangement links TRBV18 to TRBJ1-4; possible D gene TRBD1, 6 bases. Trimming shortened V by 3 bases and J by 8 bases, and 16 bases separated the two germline ends. The CDR3 is 15 residues long. Germline V gene sequence: CDR1 KGHSH, CDR2 LQKENI.

In its sample, this clone was seen a few times. This chain links TRBV2 with TRBJ1-2; D is unclear. V was cut by 2 bases and J by 6 bases, with 16 bases left in between. The CDR3 has 15 amino acids. Germline CDR1 is SNHLY and CDR2 is FYNNEI. CDR3 sequence reads: CASSENRGNYDGYTF. CDR3 DNA sequence: TGTGCCAGCAGTGAAAATCGGGGAAACTATGATGGCTACACCTTC.

The chain uses TRBV6-5 and TRBJ1-1; D may be TRBD1 (6 bases). Germline V gene lookup returns CDR1 MNHEY and CDR2 SVGAGI. The CDR3 contains 15 residues. Trimming cost V 4 bases and J 4 bases, with 16 bases left between them. The CDR3 reads CASSSRGLGVTEAFF. CDR3 nucleotides: TGTGCCAGCAGTTCCAGGGGCCTGGGGGTCACTGAAGCTTTCTTT.